These 32 T cell receptor beta chains share one sample of origin, sequenced in a study of cytomegalovirus exposure and HLA in healthy donors. The PCR had 60 Vbeta and 13 Jbeta primers. The method was immunoSEQ multiplex PCR; TCRdb's version includes in-frame clones alone and lacks a portion of them. The sample consists of around 160,000 clones, approximately 71% of them appearing once. Sequencing input: PBMCs. Receptors originate from a man aged 50 to 59 in good health and CMV-seronegative.

A few counts support this clone. The gene calls are TRBV6-5 and TRBJ2-7, with 9 bases matching TRBD1. CDR1 is MNHEY and CDR2 is SVGAGI in the germline V gene. CDR3 length: 14 residues. Trimming at V came to 6 bases and at J to 6 bases, leaving 9 bases not matched to a gene. In DNA form, the CDR3 reads TGTGCCAGCAGCCTTACAGGGGGCTCGGGCGAGCAGTACTTC. This codes for CASSLTGGSGEQYF.

The chain recombines TRBV4-3 with TRBJ2-6, with 10 bases matching TRBD1. The germline V gene has CDR1 LGHNA and CDR2 YSLEER. V lost 0 bases and J lost 2; bases outside the gene matches: 4. The CDR3 is made up of 18 amino acids. CDR3 bases: TGCGCCAGCAGCCAAGATGACAGGGGGCGGGCTGGGGCCAACGTCCTGACTTTC. Protein sequence: CASSQDDRGRAGANVLTF.

J is TRBJ2-6 and V is TRBV5-4, with 8 bases lining up with TRBD1. Germline V gives CDR1 SGHNT, CDR2 YYREEE (reference sequence). V trimming: 0 bases; J trimming: 1 base; junction bases outside the gene matches: 6. This CDR3 region has 18 residues. The chain's CDR3 is CASSLAGRGLSGANVLTF. The CDR3 DNA is TGTGCCAGCAGCTTGGCCGGCAGGGGGCTGTCTGGGGCCAACGTCCTGACTTTC.

J is TRBJ2-2 and V is TRBV5-1; the match to TRBD1 covers 9 bases. Unmatched junction bases numbered 4, after V lost 4 bases and J lost 3 bases. The CDR3 contains 15 residues. The V gene's germline CDR1 is SGHRS and CDR2 YFSETQ. The CDR3 region is CASSPGTGHTGELFF. CDR3 in DNA: TGCGCCAGCAGCCCCGGGACAGGGCACACCGGGGAGCTGTTTTTT.

The chain has TRBV6-1 and TRBJ2-5; 7 bases match TRBD2. This CDR3 spans 15 amino acids. Germline V lookup: CDR1 MNHNS, CDR2 SASEGT. V lost 7 bases, J lost 3 bases, and 11 bases stayed unmatched. The chain's CDR3 is CASNPLEGGKETQYF. DNA for the CDR3: TGTGCCAGCAACCCCCTTGAGGGAGGGAAAGAGACCCAGTACTTC.

The CDR3 sequence: CASSFLRGTEAFF. DNA of the CDR3: TGTGCCAGCAGCTTCCTAAGGGGGACTGAAGCTTTCTTT. This rearrangement joins TRBV7-2 to TRBJ1-1, with D possibly matching TRBD1 (6 bases). The germline CDR1 and CDR2 sequences are SGHTA and FQGNSA. Deletions cut 3 bases from V and 5 bases from J, with 10 bases between. The CDR3 spans 13 residues.

The CDR3 nucleotides are TGTGCCAGCACCAACCTTGGGGAGTATAATTCACCCCTCCACTTT. Encoded protein: CASTNLGEYNSPLHF. The rearrangement links TRBV6-5 to TRBJ1-6, with no clear D. This CDR3 spans 15 amino acids. Trimming took off 7 bases at V and 4 bases at J, with 14 bases between the two ends. CDR1 and CDR2 (germline): MNHEY, SVGAGI.

The J gene is TRBJ1-2, the V gene TRBV25-1; 8 nucleotides agree with TRBD1. This CDR3 spans 13 amino acids. Per the germline V gene, CDR1 is MGHDK and CDR2 is SYGVNS. The V and J ends lost 8 bases and 6 bases, in that order; junction bases with no gene match: 8. DNA for the CDR3: TGTGCCAGCCAAAGGGACAGGACGGATGGCTACACCTTC. Protein product: CASQRDRTDGYTF.

The rearrangement joins TRBV18 to TRBJ1-2; TRBD1 is a possible D gene (6 bases). V lost 6 bases, J lost 2 bases, and 10 bases lay in between. Per the germline V gene, CDR1 is KGHSH and CDR2 is LQKENI. CDR3 length: 13 residues. DNA for the CDR3: TGTGCCAGCTCTGGACAGCTAAACTATGGCTACACCTTC. Encoded protein: CASSGQLNYGYTF.

In nucleotides, the CDR3 is TGCGCCAGCAGCTTGGCCGGGGGGGAGAGGGATACGCAGTATTTT. Translated, it gives CASSLAGGERDTQYF. This chain connects TRBV5-1 to TRBJ2-3; 8 bases line up with TRBD2. The length of the CDR3 is 15 residues. Germline CDR1 reads SGHRS; CDR2 reads YFSETQ. V shed 0 bases and J 6 bases; nucleotides not matched to a gene: 6. The whole variable domain, remainder taken from reference TRBV5-1 and TRBJ2-3, is KAGVTQTPRYLIKTRGQQVTLSCSPISGHRSVSWYQQTPGQGLQFLFEYFSETQRNKGNFPGRFSGRQFSNSRSEMNVSTLELGDSALYLCASSLAGGERDTQYFGPGTRLTVL.

This clone was counted between two and nine times. The V call is TRBV7-6, the J call TRBJ2-7, with 11 nucleotides matching TRBD1. This CDR3 is 16 amino acids long. Germline V gene lookup returns CDR1 SGHVS and CDR2 FNYEAQ. Trimming cost V 4 bases and J 3 bases; bases outside gene matches: 8. CDR3 loop: CASSSGSGTGGYEQYF. For the CDR3, the DNA is TGTGCCAGCAGCTCCGGTTCCGGGACAGGGGGCTACGAGCAGTACTTC.

The chain employs TRBV29-1 and TRBJ1-2; TRBD1 matches 7 bases. J gave up 6 bases and V 4 bases, and 11 bases lay outside the gene matches. Germline-derived CDR1 and CDR2 are SQVTM and ANQGSEA. This CDR3 is 14 amino acids long. The CDR3 sequence: CSVAAANRGHGYTF. The CDR3 DNA sequence: TGCAGCGTTGCCGCGGCCAACAGGGGCCATGGCTACACCTTC.

The chain combines TRBV28 with TRBJ1-2; weak D call: TRBD1 (5 bases). The V end lost 5 bases, the J end lost 4 bases, and 14 bases lay between the germline ends. Germline V CDR1 and CDR2: MDHEN, SYDVKM. The CDR3 runs 14 residues. The CDR3: CASSPPREVYGYTF. The CDR3 DNA sequence: TGTGCCAGCAGTCCACCCAGGGAAGTCTATGGCTACACCTTC.

This clone was observed a single time. V usage is TRBV19 and J usage is TRBJ1-2, with D unclear. Trimming shortened V by 5 bases and J by 8 bases, and 15 bases separated the two germline ends. Germline V gene lookup returns CDR1 LNHDA and CDR2 SQIVND (reference sequence). This CDR3 spans 13 amino acids. The CDR3 loop reads CASSGGRGEGYTF. Here the CDR3 DNA reads TGTGCCAGTAGTGGAGGGCGGGGAGAAGGCTACACCTTC.

This clone has more than one count but fewer than ten. CDR3 sequence: CASSLDLRGNSPLHF. Here the CDR3 DNA reads TGTGCCAGCAGCTTAGATCTCAGGGGTAATTCACCCCTCCACTTT. This chain joins TRBV11-2 and TRBJ1-6; maybe TRBD1 (6 bases). V was clipped by 0 bases and J by 6 bases, with 9 bases between them. The CDR3 loop spans 15 amino acids. CDR1 SGHAT and CDR2 FQNNGV come from the germline V gene.

The J gene is TRBJ2-5, the V gene TRBV5-1, with TRBD2 as a possible D gene (5 bases). Trimming left V 3 bases short and J 4 bases short, with 13 bases between. The CDR3 covers 14 residues. Germline V gives CDR1 SGHRS, CDR2 YFSETQ. For the CDR3, the DNA is TGCGCCAGCAGCTATGAGGGTGGTGCAGAGACCCAGTACTTC. Translated: CASSYEGGAETQYF.

The V and J genes are TRBV6-5 and TRBJ1-2; 9 bases fit TRBD1. J lost 7 bases, V lost 6 bases, and 6 bases had no gene match. This CDR3 comprises 13 residues. CDR1 is MNHEY and CDR2 is SVGAGI in the germline V gene. The CDR3 loop is CASSSGTGSGYTF. For the CDR3, the DNA is TGTGCCAGCAGCTCCGGGACAGGGAGTGGCTACACCTTC.

The chain has TRBV11-2 and TRBJ1-1, with TRBD1 identical over 9 bases. Germline V gene sequence: CDR1 SGHAT, CDR2 FQNNGV. CDR3 length: 15 residues. V lost 4 bases, J lost 0 bases, and 3 bases stayed unmatched. The CDR3 coding sequence is TGTGCCAGCAGCTCAAGGGACAGGGTGAACACTGAAGCTTTCTTT. This codes for CASSSRDRVNTEAFF.

This clone was counted between two and nine times. The rearrangement links TRBV5-1 to TRBJ1-5; the D is unclear. The germline CDR1 and CDR2 sequences are SGHRS and YFSETQ. The CDR3 consists of 13 residues. The V end lost 3 bases, the J end lost 7 bases, and 11 bases lay between the germline ends. CDR3 sequence (DNA): TGCGCCAGCAGCTCCGACGGGAAACAGCCCCAGCATTTT. This encodes CASSSDGKQPQHF.

In this sample, this clone turned up once. The chain recombines TRBV7-9 with TRBJ1-1, with 8 bases matching TRBD1. Germline loops: CDR1 SEHNR, CDR2 FQNEAQ (reference sequence). This CDR3 spans 14 amino acids. J was trimmed by 1 base and V by 3 bases; bases with no gene match: 1. As DNA, the CDR3 is TGTGCCAGCAGCTTCGGACAGGGGAACACTGAAGCTTTCTTT. Translated: CASSFGQGNTEAFF. Drawing the rest from reference TRBV7-9 and TRBJ1-1, the complete variable domain is DTGVSQNPRHKITKRGQNVTFRCDPISEHNRLYWYRQTLGQGPEFLTYFQNEAQLEKSRLLSDRFSAERPKGSFSTLEIQRTEQGDSAMYLCASSFGQGNTEAFFGQGTRLTVV.

The V and J genes are TRBV5-1 and TRBJ2-5, with 8 nucleotides matching TRBD1. Near its end, the DNA agrees better with TRBJ2-7, so the J call may be wrong. The length of the CDR3 is 15 residues. From germline, CDR1 is SGHRS and CDR2 YFSETQ. The CDR3 sequence: CASSPGQGPSYEQYF. The CDR3 DNA reads TGCGCCAGCAGCCCCGGACAGGGACCCTCCTACGAGCAGTACTTC.

V is TRBV15 and J is TRBJ2-7, with 13 positions matching TRBD2. Germline-derived CDR1 and CDR2 are LNHNV and YYDKDF (reference sequence). J gave up 0 bases and V 3 bases, and 14 bases lay outside the gene matches. The CDR3 loop spans 20 amino acids. The CDR3, as DNA: TGTGCCACCAGCAGCTCTGTGTCGGGACTAGCGGGGAAGAGCTCCTACGAGCAGTACTTC. Encoded protein: CATSSSVSGLAGKSSYEQYF.

V gene TRBV7-8 combines with J gene TRBJ2-3; 11 bases align to TRBD2. Unmatched junction bases numbered 13, after V lost 5 bases and J lost 3 bases. Germline lookup yields CDR1 SGHVS and CDR2 FQNEAQ. The CDR3 spans 18 residues. The CDR3 sequence is CASSHQTLLAGVTDTQYF. The CDR3 DNA follows: TGTGCCAGCAGCCATCAAACTCTACTAGCGGGAGTGACAGATACGCAGTATTTT.

This clone was seen a few times. This chain uses TRBV10-3 with TRBJ2-7, with 11 bases that match TRBD2. The CDR3 consists of 15 residues. Germline V CDR1 and CDR2: ENHRY, SYGVKD. The junction had 9 bases not matched to a gene; V was cut back by 8 bases and J by 3 bases. The CDR3 sequence: CAIAGLAGANYEQYF. CDR3 in DNA: TGTGCCATCGCCGGACTAGCGGGCGCTAACTACGAGCAGTACTTC.

V is TRBV19 and J is TRBJ2-5; 7 bases align to TRBD2. Losses at the gene ends were 6 bases for V and 5 bases for J; bases not matched to a gene: 12. Germline loops: CDR1 LNHDA, CDR2 SQIVND (reference sequence). The CDR3 runs to 15 residues. The CDR3 sequence: CASSPDGGEGETQYF. CDR3 DNA sequence: TGTGCCAGTAGCCCAGATGGGGGGGAGGGGGAGACCCAGTACTTC.

The V and J genes are TRBV28 and TRBJ1-4; 10 bases are shared with TRBD1. The CDR3 is 14 residues long. With 5 bases clipped from V and 8 bases from J, the junction kept 5 bases outside the gene matches. Germline CDR1 reads MDHEN; CDR2 reads SYDVKM. CDR3 DNA sequence: TGTGCCAGCAGTCCCGGGACAGGGGAAGAAAAACTGTTTTTT. It translates to CASSPGTGEEKLFF.

The chain carries TRBV5-1 and TRBJ2-5; 7 bases are shared with TRBD2. Germline CDR1 reads SGHRS; CDR2 reads YFSETQ. The CDR3 runs to 14 residues. The junction had 9 bases not matched to a gene; V was cut back by 5 bases and J by 5 bases. CDR3 in DNA: TGCGCCAGCAGTACGGCTAGCGGTCCGGAGACCCAGTACTTC. It yields the protein CASSTASGPETQYF.

The rearrangement joins TRBV5-5 to TRBJ2-5; 9 bases fit TRBD2. Unmatched junction bases numbered 14, after V lost 4 bases and J lost 4 bases. CDR1 and CDR2 (germline): SGHKS, YYEKEE (reference sequence). CDR3 length: 17 residues. The CDR3 spells CASSPAPSSGRRETQYF. The DNA for the CDR3 is TGTGCCAGCAGCCCGGCCCCATCGAGCGGGAGGCGAGAGACCCAGTACTTC.

This chain's CDR3 is CASSQGGLIYGYTF. In DNA form, the CDR3 reads TGCGCCAGCAGCCAAGGAGGGTTGATCTATGGCTACACCTTC. The genes are TRBV4-3 and TRBJ1-2; no clear D. V was cut by 1 base and J by 4 bases, with 10 bases left in between. The CDR3 totals 14 residues. Per germline, CDR1 LGHNA and CDR2 YSLEER.

The J gene is TRBJ2-5, the V gene TRBV25-1, with TRBD2 matching 9 bases. Germline V gives CDR1 MGHDK, CDR2 SYGVNS. With 2 bases clipped from V and 2 bases from J, the junction kept 9 bases outside the gene matches. The CDR3 runs to 17 residues. CDR3 sequence (DNA): TGTGCCAGCAGTGAAGGGTCTCTAGCGGGGATTCAAGAGACCCAGTACTTC. Translated: CASSEGSLAGIQETQYF.

This clone was recorded only once. The chain joins TRBV6-1 to TRBJ2-3, with a weak D call TRBD2 (7 bases). Germline V gene lookup returns CDR1 MNHNS and CDR2 SASEGT. This CDR3 has 12 amino acids. The CDR3 protein is CSGGAFTDTQYF. CDR3 DNA: TGTTCTGGGGGGGCTTTCACAGATACGCAGTATTTT.

CDR3 residues: CASSPPLTGFTYEQYF. In DNA form, the CDR3 reads TGCGCCAGCAGCCCCCCATTGACAGGTTTTACCTACGAGCAGTACTTC. This chain joins TRBV4-1 and TRBJ2-7; TRBD1 is a possible D gene (6 bases). CDR3 size: 16 residues. The germline V gene encodes CDR1 MGHRA and CDR2 YSYEKL. V lost 4 bases to trimming and J lost 2 bases, with 18 bases between them.